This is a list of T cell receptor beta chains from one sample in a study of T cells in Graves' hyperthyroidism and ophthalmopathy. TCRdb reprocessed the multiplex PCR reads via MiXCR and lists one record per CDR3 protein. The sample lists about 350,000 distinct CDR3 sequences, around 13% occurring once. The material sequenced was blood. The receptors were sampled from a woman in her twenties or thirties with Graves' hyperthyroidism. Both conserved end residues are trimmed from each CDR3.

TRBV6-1,ASSGRSNQPQH
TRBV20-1,SARGGASGANTQY
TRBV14,ASSQAGTSTDTQY
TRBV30,ACPGPHEKLF
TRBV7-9,ASSIGGQGAREAF
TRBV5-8,ASSLEAF
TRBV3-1,ASSQVLGSAGELF
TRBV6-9,ASSSSRAGGSYT
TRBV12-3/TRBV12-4,ASSLTVLYEQY
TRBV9,ASSVVEGLLSYNEQF
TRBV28,ASQGVRAYEQY
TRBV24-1,ATSLTAISPQH
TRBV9,ASSPWGAGAETQY
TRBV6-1,ASRSGSTETQY
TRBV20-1,SADYSYEQY
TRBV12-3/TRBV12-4,ASSVGFSSEQY